This entry lists 27 T cell receptor beta chains sequenced from one sample in a study of blood T cells in healthy people across ages. A sample-barcoded 5' primer and a J-beta primer mix were used in a second PCR of roughly 7 to 11 cycles. TCRdb passed the 5' RACE reads through MiXCR, listing each CDR3 protein once. Among around 800,000 distinct CDR3 sequences listed, about 59% were seen once. Input material: blood. The receptor source for this set is a man in his thirties or forties in good health.

CDR3 DNA: TGTGCCAGCAATGGGGTAGCGGGGGTTCTTACAGATACGCAGTATTTT. Translation: CASNGVAGVLTDTQYF. The J gene is TRBJ2-3, the V gene TRBV28; 9 nucleotides align to TRBD2. This CDR3 is built from 16 residues. V shed 7 bases, J shed 3 bases, and the junction held 11 bases outside the gene matches. CDR1 and CDR2 from the germline V gene are MDHEN and SYDVKM.

This clonotype was picked up many times. This chain links TRBV7-8 with TRBJ2-7; D call uncertain. The CDR3 covers 13 residues. The V end lost 1 base, the J end lost 6 bases, and 10 bases lay between the germline ends. CDR1 is SGHVS, CDR2 FQNEAQ, per germline. The CDR3 loop reads CASSLGRDREQYF. The CDR3 bases are TGTGCCAGCAGCTTAGGTCGAGATCGCGAGCAGTACTTC. The whole variable domain, filled in from reference TRBV7-8 and TRBJ2-7, reads GAGVSQSPRYKVAKRGQDVALRCDPISGHVSLFWYQQALGQGPEFLTYFQNEAQLDKSGLPSDRFFAERPEGSVSTLKIQRTQQEDSAVYLCASSLGRDREQYFGPGTRLTVT.

This sequence joins TRBV29-1 and TRBJ2-7; D gene uncertain. The CDR3 loop spans 13 amino acids. Germline V CDR1 and CDR2: SQVTM, ANQGSEA. V lost 5 bases to trimming and J lost 2 bases, with 13 bases between them. The CDR3 is CSVPAGSPYEQYF. Written as DNA, the CDR3 is TGCAGCGTTCCCGCCGGTTCGCCCTACGAGCAGTACTTC.

The V and J genes are TRBV6-5 and TRBJ1-1; D gene ambiguous. The CDR3 spans 16 residues. Germline V gives CDR1 MNHEY, CDR2 SVGAGI. The V end lost 0 bases, the J end lost 0 bases, and 11 bases lay between the germline ends. CDR3 amino acids: CASSYSEDGVNTEAFF. CDR3 bases: TGTGCCAGCAGTTACTCAGAAGATGGGGTGAACACTGAAGCTTTCTTT.

This sequence joins TRBV2 and TRBJ2-1, with unresolved D. The CDR3 covers 12 residues. The germline V gene has CDR1 SNHLY and CDR2 FYNNEI. Written as DNA, the CDR3 is TGTTTTTCGGAGAGCTCCTACAATGAGCAGTTCTTC. This translates into CFSESSYNEQFF.

The chain has TRBV10-3 and TRBJ2-5; possible D gene TRBD1, 5 bases. This CDR3 contains 13 residues. Trimming removed 3 bases at V and 2 bases at J, with 7 bases between. CDR1 is ENHRY and CDR2 is SYGVKD in the germline V gene. CDR3 in amino acids: CAISDQGQETQYF. The CDR3 DNA is TGTGCCATCAGTGATCAGGGTCAAGAGACCCAGTACTTC.

This clonotype was counted a few times. This rearrangement joins TRBV4-2 to TRBJ2-1; TRBD2 aligns across 14 bases. Germline V CDR1 and CDR2: LGHNA, YNFKEQ. The V segment lost 1 base and the J segment 8 bases; nucleotides outside the gene matches: 4. The CDR3 contains 16 residues. The DNA of the CDR3 is TGTGCCAGCAGCCAAGGGGGACTAGCGGGGGAGCATGAGCAGTTCTTC. Its protein product is CASSQGGLAGEHEQFF.

This chain uses TRBV6-2 or TRBV6-3 with TRBJ2-2; 10 bases agree with TRBD2. The CDR3 extends over 15 amino acids. In germline, CDR1 is MNHEY, CDR2 SVGEGT. V lost 11 bases to trimming and J lost 6 bases; unmatched junction nucleotides: 12. The CDR3 sequence: CAGSERGGSAGELFF. The CDR3 coding sequence is TGTGCCGGTTCAGAGCGGGGGGGCTCGGCCGGGGAGCTGTTTTTT.

The chain uses TRBV6-5 and TRBJ2-3; D may be TRBD1 or TRBD2 (5 bases each). Germline CDR1 is MNHEY and CDR2 is SVGAGI. V gave up 6 bases and J gave up 4 bases, with 11 bases separating them. This CDR3 is built from 13 residues. This CDR3 is CASSILGADTQYF. Here the CDR3 DNA reads TGTGCCAGCAGCATCCTGGGGGCAGATACGCAGTATTTT.

About this clonotype: A much larger clone sits a single nucleotide away, making a read error possible. The V gene is TRBV6-4, the J gene TRBJ2-3, with 8 bases matching TRBD1. Germline V gene sequence: CDR1 MRHNA, CDR2 SNTAGT. The CDR3 spans 16 residues. CDR3 amino acids: CVSSDSSQGAADTQYF. CDR3 nucleotide sequence: TGTGTCAGCAGTGACTCAAGTCAGGGGGCCGCAGATACGCAGTATTTT.

This chain joins TRBV6-1 and TRBJ2-1; 7 nucleotides align to TRBD2. The CDR3 is 12 residues long. Trimming cost V 10 bases and J 7 bases; bases outside gene matches: 7. Germline CDR1 is MNHNS and CDR2 is SASEGT. DNA of the CDR3: TGTGCCACCAGGAGGGAGGGGAATGAGCAGTTCTTC. Its translation is CATRREGNEQFF.

The chain carries TRBV28 and TRBJ2-7; TRBD1 matches 7 bases. CDR1 and CDR2 from the germline V gene are MDHEN and SYDVKM. CDR3 size: 15 residues. Germline trimming cut 1 base from V and 2 bases from J; bases unmatched to any gene: 5. The CDR3, as DNA: TGTGCCAGCAGTTTATTGCCAGGGGGACCCTACGAGCAGTACTTC. This gives the protein CASSLLPGGPYEQYF.

This clonotype was seen a handful of times. The gene calls are TRBV6-5 and TRBJ2-3; possible D gene TRBD2, 7 bases. From germline, CDR1 is MNHEY and CDR2 SVGAGI. Trimming cost V 5 bases and J 2 bases, with 14 bases left between them. The CDR3 spans 15 residues. The CDR3 here is CASSPPGGLTDTQYF. The CDR3 nucleotides read TGTGCCAGCAGTCCCCCGGGGGGCCTCACAGATACGCAGTATTTT.

The chain joins TRBV6-1 to TRBJ1-5; D remains ambiguous. Per germline, CDR1 MNHNS and CDR2 SASEGT. Between the trimmed V and J ends, which lost 6 bases and 5 bases, there was a span of 11 bases. The CDR3 totals 13 residues. The CDR3 region is CASSPEVDQPQHF. The DNA for the CDR3 is TGTGCCAGCAGCCCCGAAGTTGATCAGCCCCAGCATTTT.

As DNA, the CDR3 is TGTGCCAGCAGCACGGGATCCGCGGATGAGCAGTTCTTC. Its protein product is CASSTGSADEQFF. The V gene is TRBV9, the J gene TRBJ2-1, with D perhaps matching TRBD2 (5 bases). The germline V gene has CDR1 SGDLS and CDR2 YYNGEE. CDR3 size: 13 residues. Trimming shortened V by 4 bases and J by 8 bases, and 13 bases separated the two germline ends.

This clonotype was recorded a few times. The chain recombines TRBV3-1 with TRBJ2-7, with TRBD1 identical over 9 bases. Germline V CDR1 and CDR2: LGHDT, YNNKEL (reference sequence). Trimming at V came to 5 bases and at J to 3 bases, leaving 8 bases not matched to a gene. This CDR3 has 15 residues. As DNA, the CDR3 is TGTGCCAGCAGCTACACCGGGACAGGGTTCTACGAGCAGTACTTC. Protein: CASSYTGTGFYEQYF.

The gene calls are TRBV12-3 or TRBV12-4 and TRBJ2-1; D possibly corresponds to TRBD2 (6 bases). V lost 3 bases, J lost 0 bases, and 15 bases lay in between. There are 17 residues in the CDR3. CDR3 loop: CASSLGGALSSYNEQFF. The CDR3 DNA reads as TGTGCCAGCAGTTTGGGCGGGGCCTTGAGCTCCTACAATGAGCAGTTCTTC.

Concerning this clonotype: Germline and junction disagree at one end, which may indicate a read error. This sequence joins TRBV5-1 and TRBJ2-1, with D hard to call. CDR3 size: 14 residues. Germline CDR1 SGHRS, CDR2 YFSETQ. Here the CDR3 DNA reads TGTGCCAGCAGTTTGGTGGGGTCCCGCAATGAGCAGTTCTTC. Its protein is CASSLVGSRNEQFF.

The V gene is TRBV4-3, the J gene TRBJ2-7; 8 nucleotides line up with TRBD1. The ends lost 4 bases at V and 5 bases at J; junction bases unmatched: 16. Germline lookup yields CDR1 LGHNA and CDR2 YSLEER. The length of the CDR3 is 17 residues. CDR3 nucleotide sequence: TGCGCCAGCAGCCCCACCTCCACCGGGACAGGAAAAGACGAGCAGTACTTC. Its translation is CASSPTSTGTGKDEQYF.

Only a few counts were recorded for this clonotype. The V call is TRBV20-1, the J call TRBJ2-5; 8 bases map to TRBD1. Germline V gene lookup returns CDR1 DFQATT and CDR2 SNEGSKA (reference sequence). This CDR3 has 12 amino acids. V was clipped by 5 bases and J by 11 bases; unmatched bases: 10. CDR3 in amino acids: CSAQDRVNEQYF. The CDR3 DNA reads as TGCAGTGCTCAGGACAGGGTCAATGAGCAGTACTTC.

This clonotype was picked up many times. V usage is TRBV7-2 and J usage is TRBJ2-4, with D maybe TRBD1 (6 bases). The V and J ends lost 0 bases and 6 bases respectively, with 9 bases between them. Germline V gives CDR1 SGHTA, CDR2 FQGNSA. The CDR3 sequence is 14 residues long. CDR3 protein: CASSLAGGGNIQYF. In DNA, the CDR3 is TGTGCCAGCAGCTTAGCTGGGGGCGGAAACATTCAGTACTTC.

The chain recombines TRBV25-1 with TRBJ2-1, with D possibly TRBD2 on 5 matching bases. The V end was cut by 3 bases, the J end by 6 bases, with 6 bases between. Germline CDR1 and CDR2: MGHDK and SYGVNS. The length of the CDR3 is 12 residues. The CDR3 region is CASSESGNEQFF. The CDR3 DNA follows: TGTGCCAGCAGTGAGAGCGGCAATGAGCAGTTCTTC.

The chain recombines TRBV6-5 with TRBJ1-5; no definite D call. The ends were cut back, 0 bases at V and 4 bases at J, with 10 bases in the middle. The V gene's germline CDR1 is MNHEY and CDR2 SVGAGI. CDR3 size: 15 residues. CDR3 DNA sequence: TGTGCCAGCAGTTACTCGGCGATGGGGAATCAGCCCCAGCATTTT. Amino acids: CASSYSAMGNQPQHF.

The rearrangement uses TRBV7-2 and TRBJ2-3; 8 bases agree with TRBD2. Germline values: CDR1 SGHTA, CDR2 FQGNSA. V was pared by 4 bases and J by 9 bases, with 9 bases of the junction left unmatched. CDR3 length: 14 amino acids. This CDR3 reads CASSYQRGFETQYF. The CDR3 bases are TGTGCCAGCAGCTACCAGCGGGGGTTCGAGACGCAGTATTTT.

The V call is TRBV28, the J call TRBJ2-7; 9 bases are a match to TRBD2. Germline V lookup: CDR1 MDHEN, CDR2 SYDVKM. Trimming cost V 3 bases and J 4 bases; bases outside gene matches: 7. The CDR3 runs 15 residues. The CDR3 sequence: CASSFVAGGWYEQYF. CDR3 nucleotide sequence: TGTGCCAGCAGTTTCGTTGCGGGGGGGTGGTACGAGCAGTACTTC.

V and J are TRBV29-1 and TRBJ2-2; D gene ambiguous. This CDR3 contains 12 residues. V was pared by 4 bases and J by 7 bases, with 10 bases between. CDR1 is SQVTM and CDR2 is ANQGSEA in the germline V gene. The CDR3 is CSVGGGVGELFF. CDR3 DNA sequence: TGCAGCGTTGGGGGTGGGGTCGGGGAGCTGTTTTTT.

The V and J genes are TRBV7-3 and TRBJ2-5; 12 bases align to TRBD2. The CDR3 loop spans 15 amino acids. V dropped 6 bases and J dropped 5; count of bases not matched to a gene: 7. The V gene's germline CDR1 is SGHTA and CDR2 FQGTGA. The CDR3 bases are TGTGCCAGCAGTTCTAGCGGGGGGGCCTTGGAGACCCAGTACTTC. It yields the protein CASSSSGGALETQYF.